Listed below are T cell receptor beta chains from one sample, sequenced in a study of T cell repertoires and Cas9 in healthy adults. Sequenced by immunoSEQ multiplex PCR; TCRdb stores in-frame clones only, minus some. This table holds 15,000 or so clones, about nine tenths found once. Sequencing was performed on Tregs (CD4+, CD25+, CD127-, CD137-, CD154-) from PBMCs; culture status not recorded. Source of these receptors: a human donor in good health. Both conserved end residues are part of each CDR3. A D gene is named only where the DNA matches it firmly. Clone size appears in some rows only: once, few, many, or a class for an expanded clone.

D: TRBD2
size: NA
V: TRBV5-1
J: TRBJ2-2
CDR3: CASSFGASGLYTGELFF
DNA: TGCGCCAGCAGCTTTGGGGCTAGCGGATTATACACCGGGGAGCTGTTTTTT

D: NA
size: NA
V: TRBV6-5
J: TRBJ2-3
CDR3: CASSYTNFFDTQYF
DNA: TGTGCCAGCAGTTACACCAACTTCTTTGATACGCAGTATTTT

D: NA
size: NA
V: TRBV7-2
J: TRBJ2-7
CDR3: CASSLSSSRAYEQYF
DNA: TGTGCCAGCAGCTTATCGTCCTCTCGGGCCTACGAGCAGTACTTC

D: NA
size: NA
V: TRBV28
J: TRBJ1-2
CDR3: CASSSVDGYTF
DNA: TGTGCCAGCAGTAGCGTGGATGGCTACACCTTC

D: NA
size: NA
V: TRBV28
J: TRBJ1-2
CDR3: CASSWGDTLNGYTF
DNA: TGTGCCAGCAGTTGGGGGGACACCTTAAATGGCTACACCTTC

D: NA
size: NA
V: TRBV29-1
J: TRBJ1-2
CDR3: CSVTIDSYGYTF
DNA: TGCAGCGTTACCATTGACAGCTATGGCTACACCTTC

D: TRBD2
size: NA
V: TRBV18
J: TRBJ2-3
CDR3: CASSRGGADTQYF
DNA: TGTGCCAGCTCACGGGGGGGAGCCGATACGCAGTATTTT

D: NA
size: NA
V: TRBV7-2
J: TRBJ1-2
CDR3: CASSARWRDYGYTF
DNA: TGTGCCAGCAGCGCCCGGTGGAGGGACTATGGCTACACCTTC

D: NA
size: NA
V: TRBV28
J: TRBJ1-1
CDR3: CASSLLPRPRRTEAFF
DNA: TGTGCCAGCAGTTTATTACCCAGACCTCGTCGCACTGAAGCTTTCTTT

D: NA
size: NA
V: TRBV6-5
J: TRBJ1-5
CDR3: CASSRSGEVFQPQHF
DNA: TGTGCCAGCAGTCGATCAGGGGAAGTCTTTCAGCCCCAGCATTTT

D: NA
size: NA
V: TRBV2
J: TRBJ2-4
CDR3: CASSVSPGSNIQYF
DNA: TGTGCCAGCAGTGTCTCCCCAGGGTCAAACATTCAGTACTTC

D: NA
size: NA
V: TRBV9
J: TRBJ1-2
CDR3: CASSATGTYGYTF
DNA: TGTGCCAGCAGCGCGACCGGGACCTATGGCTACACCTTC

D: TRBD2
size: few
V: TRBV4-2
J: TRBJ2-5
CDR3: CASSQDIRRGGETQYF
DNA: TGTGCCAGCAGCCAAGATATTAGACGGGGGGGCGAGACCCAGTACTTC

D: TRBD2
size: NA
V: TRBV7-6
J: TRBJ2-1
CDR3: CASSLVIAGAYNEQFF
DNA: TGTGCCAGCAGCTTAGTGATAGCGGGAGCATACAATGAGCAGTTCTTC

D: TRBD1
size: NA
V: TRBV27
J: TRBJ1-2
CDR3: CASSPTGTGVMRSYGYTF
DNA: TGTGCCAGCAGTCCCACCGGGACAGGGGTTATGAGAAGCTATGGCTACACCTTC

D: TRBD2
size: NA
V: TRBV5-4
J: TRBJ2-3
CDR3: CASSRGGRVLADTQYF
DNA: TGTGCCAGCAGCCGGGGGGGCAGGGTCTTAGCAGATACGCAGTATTTT

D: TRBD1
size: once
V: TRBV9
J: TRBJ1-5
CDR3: CASSVGTDNQPQHF
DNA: TGTGCCAGCAGCGTGGGGACAGACAATCAGCCCCAGCATTTT

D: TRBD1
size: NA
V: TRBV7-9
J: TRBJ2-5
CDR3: CASSLWDSQETQYF
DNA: TGTGCCAGCAGCTTATGGGACAGTCAAGAGACCCAGTACTTC

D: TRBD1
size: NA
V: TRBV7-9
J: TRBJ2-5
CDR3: CASSAGTGGETQYF
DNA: TGTGCCAGCAGCGCCGGGACAGGGGGAGAGACCCAGTACTTC

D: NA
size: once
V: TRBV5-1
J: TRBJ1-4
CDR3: CASSLALTELPSLETVELFF
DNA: TGCGCCAGCAGCTTGGCACTGACAGAGCTGCCTTCACTCGAAACGGTGGAACTGTTTTTT

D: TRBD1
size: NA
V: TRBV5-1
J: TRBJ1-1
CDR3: CASSYNRGQGTEAFF
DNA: TGCGCCAGCAGCTATAACAGGGGGCAGGGGACTGAAGCTTTCTTT

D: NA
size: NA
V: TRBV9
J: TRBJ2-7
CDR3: CASSVGVQGTRYEQYF
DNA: TGTGCCAGCAGCGTAGGAGTTCAGGGAACGCGCTACGAGCAGTACTTC

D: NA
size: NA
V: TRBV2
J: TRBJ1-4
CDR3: CASSRQLMATNEKLFF
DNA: TGTGCCAGCAGTCGACAGTTGATGGCAACTAATGAAAAACTGTTTTTT

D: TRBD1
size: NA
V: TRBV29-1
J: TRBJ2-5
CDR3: CSVVVTGTQETQYF
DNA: TGCAGCGTTGTTGTGACAGGGACGCAAGAGACCCAGTACTTC

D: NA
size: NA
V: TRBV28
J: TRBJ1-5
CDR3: CASKGGGQIINQPQHF
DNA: TGTGCCAGCAAGGGTGGAGGACAAATAATCAATCAGCCCCAGCATTTT

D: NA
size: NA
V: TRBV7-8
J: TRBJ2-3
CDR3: CASSPPRVGSTDTQYF
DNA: TGTGCCAGCAGCCCGCCCAGGGTGGGTAGCACAGATACGCAGTATTTT

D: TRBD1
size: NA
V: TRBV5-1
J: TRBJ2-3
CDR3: CASSKEDRVADTQYF
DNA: TGCGCCAGCAGCAAGGAAGACAGGGTAGCAGATACGCAGTATTTT

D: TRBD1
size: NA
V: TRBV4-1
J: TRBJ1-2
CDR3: CASSPTGETLYGYTF
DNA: TGCGCCAGCAGCCCGACAGGGGAAACCTTGTATGGCTACACCTTC

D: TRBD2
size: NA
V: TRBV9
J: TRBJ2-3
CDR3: CASSVVPAFWSGGADTQYF
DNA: TGTGCCAGCAGCGTAGTTCCCGCTTTCTGGAGCGGGGGGGCAGATACGCAGTATTTT

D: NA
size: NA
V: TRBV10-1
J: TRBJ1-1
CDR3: CASSMGAYTEAFF
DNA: TGCGCCAGCAGTATGGGGGCTTACACTGAAGCTTTCTTT

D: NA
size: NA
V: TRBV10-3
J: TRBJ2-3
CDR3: CAMRSTDTQYF
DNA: TGTGCCATGAGGTCTACAGATACGCAGTATTTT

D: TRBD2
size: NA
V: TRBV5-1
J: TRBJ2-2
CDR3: CASSLTSAGVGLFF
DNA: TGCGCCAGCAGCTTGACGTCTGCGGGAGTTGGGCTGTTTTTT

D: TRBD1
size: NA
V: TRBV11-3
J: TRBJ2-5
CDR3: CASSSTGGGETQYF
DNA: TGTGCCAGCAGCTCTACAGGGGGCGGGGAGACCCAGTACTTC

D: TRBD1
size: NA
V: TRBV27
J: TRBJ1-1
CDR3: CASRGQGVGRTEAFF
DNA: TGTGCCAGCAGAGGACAGGGGGTGGGTCGCACTGAAGCTTTCTTT

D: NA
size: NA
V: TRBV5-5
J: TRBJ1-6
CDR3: CASSMAGTASLFPLHF
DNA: TGTGCCAGCAGCATGGCAGGGACCGCGTCTTTATTCCCCCTCCACTTT

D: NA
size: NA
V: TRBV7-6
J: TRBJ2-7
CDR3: CASSLVCIGWHSYEQYF
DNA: TGTGCCAGCAGCTTAGTGTGTATAGGGTGGCACTCCTACGAGCAGTACTTC

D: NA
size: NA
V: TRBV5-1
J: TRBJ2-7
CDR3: CASSWETAYEQYF
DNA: TGCGCCAGCAGCTGGGAAACGGCCTACGAGCAGTACTTC

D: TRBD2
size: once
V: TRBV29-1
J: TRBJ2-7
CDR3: CSVLGASGGLEQYF
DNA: TGCAGCGTTCTTGGGGCTAGCGGGGGTTTGGAGCAGTACTTC

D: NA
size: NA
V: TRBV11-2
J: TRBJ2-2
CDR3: CASSLAGSGELFF
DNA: TGTGCCAGCAGCTTAGCGGGTTCCGGGGAGCTGTTTTTT

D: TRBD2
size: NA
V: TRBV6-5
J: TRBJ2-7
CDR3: CASSYSTLAGAYEQYF
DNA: TGTGCCAGCAGTTACTCGACGCTAGCGGGGGCCTACGAGCAGTACTTC

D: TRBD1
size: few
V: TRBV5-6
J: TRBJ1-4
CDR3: CASSTYRGPDEKLFF
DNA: TGTGCCAGCAGCACCTACAGGGGTCCCGATGAAAAACTGTTTTTT

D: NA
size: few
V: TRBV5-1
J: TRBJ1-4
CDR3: CASSVGLGEKLFF
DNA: TGCGCCAGCAGCGTTGGTCTGGGGGAAAAACTGTTTTTT

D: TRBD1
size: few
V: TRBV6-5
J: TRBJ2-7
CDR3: CASSQQGVRYEQYF
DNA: TGTGCCAGCAGCCAACAGGGGGTCAGGTACGAGCAGTACTTC

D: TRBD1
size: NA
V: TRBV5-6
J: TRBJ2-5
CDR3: CASSWGTGAEETQYF
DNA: TGTGCCAGCAGCTGGGGGACAGGAGCTGAAGAGACCCAGTACTTC

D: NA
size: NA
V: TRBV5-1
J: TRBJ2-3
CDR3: CASSLTGGFTDTQYF
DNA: TGCGCCAGCAGCTTGACGGGGGGCTTCACAGATACGCAGTATTTT

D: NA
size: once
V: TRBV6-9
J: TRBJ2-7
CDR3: CASSTPPGMGEQYF
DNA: TGTGCCAGCAGCACCCCCCCAGGGATGGGCGAGCAGTACTTC